This entry lists 25 T cell receptor beta chains sequenced from one sample in a study of T cell responses to AZD1222 COVID-19 vaccine. Some clones are missing from TCRdb's copy, which holds only in-frame ones; the method was immunoSEQ multiplex PCR. This sample has over 110,000 clones, with roughly 92% found just once. The starting material was peripheral blood, obtained on day 0 of AZD1222 vaccination. These receptors all come from an adult in good health.

This clone was seen only a few times. This chain links TRBV20-1 with TRBJ1-1; unclear D gene. This CDR3 is built from 11 residues. Trimming cost V 1 base and J 13 bases, with 13 bases left between them. CDR1 is DFQATT, CDR2 SNEGSKA, per germline (reference sequence). CDR3 sequence (DNA): TGCAGTGCTAGAGGTGACAACAAGGATTTCTTT. As protein: CSARGDNKDFF.

The chain employs TRBV29-1 and TRBJ2-7, with unresolved D. Germline CDR1 reads SQVTM; CDR2 reads ANQGSEA. CDR3 length: 14 amino acids. The V gene lost 0 bases and the J gene lost 2 bases, with 11 bases spanning the gap. In DNA form, the CDR3 reads TGCAGCGTTGAAGATCGTGGCAGTCCCTACGAGCAGTACTTC. Amino acids: CSVEDRGSPYEQYF.

The chain uses TRBV11-2 and TRBJ2-1; D remains ambiguous. Trimming pared 2 bases from V and 7 bases from J, leaving 12 bases between. Germline CDR1 is SGHAT and CDR2 is FQNNGV. The CDR3 is 14 amino acids. The DNA of the CDR3 is TGTGCCAGCAGCTTAATTAAGGGATTGAATGAGCAGTTCTTC. It translates to CASSLIKGLNEQFF.

The chain employs TRBV5-1 and TRBJ1-5; D may be TRBD1 (6 bases). The CDR3 is 15 amino acids. Germline V gene lookup returns CDR1 SGHRS and CDR2 YFSETQ. The V end was cut by 0 bases, the J end by 2 bases, with 9 bases between. The CDR3 coding sequence is TGCGCCAGCAGCTTGGCAGGGGCAGGCAATCAGCCCCAGCATTTT. It encodes CASSLAGAGNQPQHF.

The rearrangement uses TRBV7-9 and TRBJ2-5, with unresolved D. Germline CDR1 is SEHNR and CDR2 is FQNEAQ (reference sequence). The germline V and J ends were trimmed by 8 bases and 5 bases, with 18 bases remaining between them. There are 14 residues in the CDR3. CDR3 protein: CASAPGPVVETQYF. The CDR3 coding sequence is TGTGCCAGCGCCCCCGGACCAGTGGTGGAGACCCAGTACTTC.

The chain combines TRBV6-2 or TRBV6-3 with TRBJ1-3; D is uncertain. Germline V gene sequence: CDR1 MNHEY, CDR2 SVGEGT. Trimming cost V 5 bases and J 0 bases, with 14 bases left between them. This CDR3 has 16 residues. The CDR3 loop reads CASSPIQEVSGNTIYF. The CDR3, as DNA: TGTGCCAGCAGTCCCATCCAGGAGGTCTCTGGAAACACCATATATTTT.

The chain couples TRBV7-8 to TRBJ2-5, with D hard to call. Germline CDR1 SGHVS, CDR2 FQNEAQ. V was trimmed by 1 base and J by 2 bases, leaving 5 bases between them. This CDR3 has 13 residues. The CDR3 DNA reads TGTGCCAGCAGCTTAGACAGACAAGAGACCCAGTACTTC. Protein product: CASSLDRQETQYF.

This rearrangement joins TRBV19 to TRBJ1-1, with 7 bases fitting TRBD1. CDR1 and CDR2 from the germline V gene are LNHDA and SQIVND (reference sequence). The CDR3 is 14 amino acids. The junction had 3 bases not matched to a gene; V was cut back by 1 base and J by 4 bases. Here the CDR3 DNA reads TGTGCCAGTAGTATAGCTGACAGGGCCACTGAAGCTTTCTTT. Translating it yields CASSIADRATEAFF.

The V call is TRBV30, the J call TRBJ2-2, with 10 bases fitting TRBD2. CDR3 size: 19 residues. In germline, CDR1 is GTSNPN, CDR2 SVGIG (reference sequence). The V segment lost 0 bases and the J segment 6 bases; nucleotides outside the gene matches: 16. The CDR3 DNA reads as TGTGCCTGGAGTGTACCGGGTTTAGCAGCGGGAGGGAGCGCCGGGGAGCTGTTTTTT. Protein: CAWSVPGLAAGGSAGELFF.

This chain connects TRBV4-1 to TRBJ1-5, with no clear D. CDR1 is MGHRA and CDR2 is YSYEKL in the germline V gene. Trimming pared 4 bases from V and 5 bases from J, leaving 9 bases between. This CDR3 is built from 13 residues. The DNA of the CDR3 is TGCGCCAGCAGCCCCTTTAGGGATCAGCCCCAGCATTTT. Protein sequence: CASSPFRDQPQHF.

The chain combines TRBV11-2 with TRBJ2-7, with D possibly TRBD2 on 6 matching bases. The length of the CDR3 is 14 residues. Germline CDR1 SGHAT, CDR2 FQNNGV. V lost 7 bases and J lost 3, with 16 bases in between. The CDR3 nucleotides read TGTGCCAGCACCCCCCTGGGGACTGACTACGAGCAGTACTTC. Amino acids: CASTPLGTDYEQYF.

This sequence joins TRBV12-3 or TRBV12-4 and TRBJ2-3; possibly TRBD1 or TRBD2 for D (5 bases each). Trimming stripped 5 bases from V and 7 bases from J, with 13 bases between. This CDR3 is 13 amino acids long. CDR3 protein: CASSPLLGHTQYF. CDR3 in DNA: TGTGCCAGCAGTCCTCTTTTGGGACATACGCAGTATTTT.

This rearrangement joins TRBV2 to TRBJ1-5, with unresolved D. V lost 1 base, J lost 5 bases, and 3 bases lay in between. The CDR3 is made up of 12 amino acids. From germline, CDR1 is SNHLY and CDR2 FYNNEI. Here the CDR3 DNA reads TGTGCCAGCAGTGAAGGGCATCAGCCCCAGCATTTT. Translated: CASSEGHQPQHF.

This clone was counted once. V usage is TRBV5-1 and J usage is TRBJ2-7, with D hard to call. CDR1 is SGHRS, CDR2 YFSETQ, per germline. The CDR3 spans 14 residues. Trimming stripped 5 bases from V and 0 bases from J, with 12 bases between. The CDR3 reads CASRQTLFSYEQYF. CDR3 coding DNA: TGCGCCAGCAGGCAGACACTATTCTCCTACGAGCAGTACTTC.

V gene TRBV28 combines with J gene TRBJ2-2; 8 bases match TRBD1. V lost 1 base, J lost 6 bases, and 7 bases stayed unmatched. This CDR3 is 16 amino acids long. The germline V gene has CDR1 MDHEN and CDR2 SYDVKM. The CDR3 sequence is CASSLLGQVGPGELFF. The CDR3 nucleotides are TGTGCCAGCAGTTTATTGGGACAGGTTGGACCCGGGGAGCTGTTTTTT.

The chain links TRBV6-1 to TRBJ2-2, with 8 bases identical to TRBD1. Germline loops: CDR1 MNHNS, CDR2 SASEGT. J gave up 7 bases and V 1 base, and 11 bases lay outside the gene matches. The length of the CDR3 is 17 residues. The CDR3 DNA reads as TGTGCCAGCAGTGAAGTAAGGACAGGGACGGGGATCGGGGAGCTGTTTTTT. Translation: CASSEVRTGTGIGELFF.

This chain uses TRBV27 with TRBJ2-1; 7 nucleotides match TRBD1. Germline values: CDR1 MNHEY, CDR2 SMNVEV (reference sequence). The junction had 3 bases not matched to a gene; V was cut back by 4 bases and J by 3 bases. The CDR3 totals 14 residues. The CDR3 DNA sequence: TGTGCCAGCAGTTGGACAGGTTACTACAATGAGCAGTTCTTC. Encoded protein: CASSWTGYYNEQFF.

The V gene is TRBV3-1 (or the pseudogene TRBV3-2), the J gene TRBJ1-2, with 7 positions matching TRBD1. The CDR3 totals 15 residues. V lost 1 base and J lost 4; bases outside the gene matches: 6. Germline V gene data show CDR1 as LGHDT and CDR2 as YNNKEL (reference sequence). The CDR3 reads CASSQGTGEVYGYTF. The CDR3, as DNA: TGTGCCAGCAGCCAAGGCACAGGGGAGGTCTATGGCTACACCTTC.

This clone was seen only once. The genes are TRBV19 and TRBJ2-7, with D hard to call. Germline CDR1 is LNHDA and CDR2 is SQIVND (reference sequence). The V and J ends lost 5 bases and 4 bases respectively, with 6 bases between them. The CDR3 runs 11 residues. The CDR3 loop reads CASSDLYEQYF. The CDR3 bases are TGTGCCAGTAGTGACCTATACGAGCAGTACTTC.

V gene TRBV10-3 combines with J gene TRBJ2-7; no clear D. The J call may not be correct, given that the DNA end is closer to TRBJ2-1. The germline gives CDR1 ENHRY, CDR2 SYGVKD. The CDR3 consists of 12 residues. The CDR3 coding sequence is TGTGCCATCAGTGACCTCTACAATGAGCAGTTCTTC. Encoded protein: CAISDLYNEQFF.

The chain carries TRBV15 and TRBJ1-4; 11 bases are shared with TRBD1. Trimming took 2 bases from V and 8 from J; bases not matched to a gene: 4. There are 15 residues in the CDR3. Germline V gene sequence: CDR1 LNHNV, CDR2 YYDKDF (reference sequence). The CDR3 loop reads CATSRRTGGDEKLFF. CDR3 bases: TGTGCCACCAGCAGAAGGACAGGGGGCGACGAAAAACTGTTTTTT.

This clone was recorded only once. The V gene is TRBV27, the J gene TRBJ1-5; D is unclear. Trimming left V 0 bases short and J 0 bases short, with 9 bases between. Germline-derived CDR1 and CDR2 are MNHEY and SMNVEV (reference sequence). The CDR3 length is 16 residues. CDR3 nucleotide sequence: TGTGCCAGCAGTTTATCGGCGGTTTATAGCAATCAGCCCCAGCATTTT. It is translated as CASSLSAVYSNQPQHF.

Of note for this clone: Other DNA sequences within the sample encode an identical CDR3. This CDR3 reads CASSFYNEQFF. CDR3 nucleotide sequence: TGTGCCAGCAGCTTTTACAATGAGCAGTTCTTC. The rearrangement joins TRBV5-6 to TRBJ2-1; D not certain. CDR3 length equals 11 residues. The V gene lost 2 bases and the J gene lost 4 bases, with 1 base spanning the gap. Germline CDR1 reads SGHDT; CDR2 reads YYEEEE. The full variable domain, completed using reference TRBV5-6 and TRBJ2-1, is DAGVTQSPTHLIKTRGQQVTLRCSPKSGHDTVSWYQQALGQGPQFIFQYYEEEERQRGNFPDRFSGHQFPNYSSELNVNALLLGDSALYLCASSFYNEQFFGPGTRLTVL.

The genes are TRBV6-6 and TRBJ1-4; TRBD1 agrees at 8 bases. J gave up 8 bases and V 0 bases, and 8 bases lay outside the gene matches. This CDR3 contains 16 residues. Germline V gives CDR1 MNHNY, CDR2 SVGAGI (reference sequence). CDR3 bases: TGTGCCAGCAGTTACTCGCCCAGGGGGCGACAAGAAAAACTGTTTTTT. Amino acid sequence: CASSYSPRGRQEKLFF.

The V gene is TRBV7-5, the J gene TRBJ2-1; no DNA check was done on the table's D call, TRBD2. TRBV7-5 is recorded as a pseudogene. The CDR3 has 18 amino acids. The DNA of the CDR3 is TGTGCCAGAAGCTTAGCGCGTCCTAGCGGGAGTGGGCTAAATGAGCAGTTCTTC. Translating gives CARSLARPSGSGLNEQFF.